Listed below are T cell receptor beta chains from one sample, sequenced in a study of cytomegalovirus exposure and HLA in healthy donors. The method was immunoSEQ multiplex PCR; TCRdb's version includes in-frame clones alone and lacks a portion of them. Among 140,000 to 150,000 clones, 80% to 85% were seen once, and the ten largest hold 2% to 3%. Specimen: PBMCs. The receptors here all came from a boy aged 2 to 10 in good health and CMV-seronegative. Both conserved end residues are part of each CDR3. Fields, in order: clone size, J gene, V gene, D gene, CDR3 DNA, CDR3 protein. A D gene is named only where the DNA matches it firmly. Expanded clones get a size class; other rows say once, few or many, or leave the size out.

>NA|TRBJ2-3|TRBV5-1|TRBD1
TGCGCCAGCAGCGGGACAGGGACCGATACGCAGTATTTT
CASSGTGTDTQYF
>NA|TRBJ1-5|TRBV10-3|TRBD1
TGTGCCATCAGCGACTCGGACAGGGGGTATCAGCCCCAGCATTTT
CAISDSDRGYQPQHF
>NA|TRBJ1-1|TRBV9|NA
TGTGCCAGCAGCGTAGACGCAGAGGGTGAAGCTTTCTTT
CASSVDAEGEAFF
>NA|TRBJ2-2|TRBV25-1|TRBD1
TGTGCCAGCAGTCCACACCTGACAGGGCTTTTAAACACCGGGGAGCTGTTTTTT
CASSPHLTGLLNTGELFF
>NA|TRBJ2-5|TRBV19|NA
TGTGCCAGTGGTGGGGCGATTCGAGAGACCCAGTACTTC
CASGGAIRETQYF
>NA|TRBJ2-1|TRBV6-5|NA
TGTGCCAGCAGTTACTCGATTACGGGTGAAATCAATGAGCAGTTCTTC
CASSYSITGEINEQFF
>NA|TRBJ1-4|TRBV5-4|NA
TGTGCCAGCAGTTTACAGGGCGCAGGGGAAAAACTGTTTTTT
CASSLQGAGEKLFF
>NA|TRBJ2-7|TRBV29-1|NA
TGCAGCGCCAACCTCCGGGACACCCCCTCCTACGAGCAGTACTTC
CSANLRDTPSYEQYF
>NA|TRBJ2-3|TRBV7-2|TRBD2
TGTGCCAGCAGCTCACCCATAGCGGGATCCTCAGAGACAGATACGCAGTATTTT
CASSSPIAGSSETDTQYF
>NA|TRBJ1-3|TRBV4-3|NA
TGCGCCAGCAGCCAAGGGAGCTCTGGAAACACCATATATTTT
CASSQGSSGNTIYF
>NA|TRBJ2-1|TRBV5-5|NA
TGTGCCAGCACCTTCTTTCTAGGGAGCGGGAATGAGCAGTTCTTC
CASTFFLGSGNEQFF
>many|TRBJ1-4|TRBV28|NA
TGTGCCAGCAGTTTCCCCGCACAGGGCGGTGAAAAACTGTTTTTT
CASSFPAQGGEKLFF
>NA|TRBJ2-7|TRBV4-2|NA
TGTGCCAGCAGCCATGCCCCCGCCGAGCAGTACTTC
CASSHAPAEQYF
>NA|TRBJ2-7|TRBV27|TRBD1
TGTGCCAGCAGTCCTTGGGACAGTACCTACGAGCAGTACTTC
CASSPWDSTYEQYF
>once|TRBJ2-7|TRBV18|TRBD1
TGTGCCAGCTCGCCGGGACAGGTGTACGAGCAGTACTTC
CASSPGQVYEQYF
>medium-sized|TRBJ2-3|TRBV6-4|NA
TGTGCCAGCAGTGACGGGGGGGCCACAGATACGCAGTATTTT
CASSDGGATDTQYF
>once|TRBJ2-3|TRBV7-3|TRBD2
TGTGCCAGCAGCTTAATAGGGCTAGCGGGAGTAAGATCTAGCACAGATACGCAGTATTTT
CASSLIGLAGVRSSTDTQYF
>NA|TRBJ1-6|TRBV7-6|NA
TGTGCCAGCAGCTTAGATCCCCTGGGCGATTCACCCCTCCACTTT
CASSLDPLGDSPLHF
>NA|TRBJ2-7|TRBV5-4|TRBD2
TGTGCCAGCAGCCTCCGCGGGGGGGCCTACGAGCAGTACTTC
CASSLRGGAYEQYF
>NA|TRBJ2-1|TRBV7-2|TRBD2
TGTGCCAGCAGCTTAACTGCCGGGGGGGGGCAGTTCTTC
CASSLTAGGGQFF
>once|TRBJ2-7|TRBV5-1|NA
TGCGCCAGCAGCTTGTTAAACAGGGATGGCCTCGAGCAGTACTTC
CASSLLNRDGLEQYF
>NA|TRBJ2-5|TRBV5-1|NA
TGCGCCAGCAGCGAGGCCCAAGAGACCCAGTACTTC
CASSEAQETQYF
>NA|TRBJ2-7|TRBV11-2|NA
TGTGCCAGCAGCTTAACTTTCCGCGTCTCCCACGAGCAGTACTTC
CASSLTFRVSHEQYF
>NA|TRBJ1-5|TRBV6-6|NA
TGTGCCAGCAGTTACGGGTTCAGGGACAATCAGCCCCAGCATTTT
CASSYGFRDNQPQHF
>NA|TRBJ2-1|TRBV6-7|TRBD1
TGTGCCGCCACGGCAGGACAGGGCGGCTACAATGAGCAGTTCTTC
CAATAGQGGYNEQFF
>NA|TRBJ1-5|TRBV2|NA
TGTGCCAGCAGTGAGGGCAGACCTTACATCGAGCCCCAGCATTTT
CASSEGRPYIEPQHF